The next 15 T cell receptor beta chains were all read from a single sample in a study of shared clonotypes between healthy human individuals. Naive CD8 cells lacked CD45RO and underwent positive selection for CCR7, leaving out terminally differentiated effector memory CD45RA+ cells. Assay: immunoSEQ multiplex PCR; the TCRdb copy retains only in-frame clones and omits some. This sample has around 610,000 clones, with approximately 96% found just once. The sample taken for sequencing was naive CD8+ T cells sorted from blood. The receptors here all came from a woman aged 25 to 39 in good health.

This clone was recorded once. V gene TRBV25-1 combines with J gene TRBJ1-5; D not certain. The germline V and J ends were trimmed by 2 bases and 6 bases, with 8 bases remaining between them. This CDR3 has 13 amino acids. Germline lookup yields CDR1 MGHDK and CDR2 SYGVNS. CDR3: CASSEGYGQPQHF. The CDR3 DNA reads as TGTGCCAGCAGTGAAGGGTACGGTCAGCCCCAGCATTTT. Based on the CDR3 plus reference TRBV25-1 and TRBJ1-5, the full variable domain is EADIYQTPRYLVIGTGKKITLECSQTMGHDKMYWYQQDPGMELHLIHYSYGVNSTEKGDLSSESTVSRIRTEHFPLTLESARPSHTSQYLCASSEGYGQPQHFGDGTRLSIL.

The chain recombines TRBV13 with TRBJ2-2; no definite D call. Germline-derived CDR1 and CDR2 are PRHDT and FYEKMQ (reference sequence). V was trimmed by 6 bases and J by 3 bases, leaving 11 bases between them. CDR3 length equals 14 residues. CDR3 bases: TGTGCCAGCAGACCGGAGTACGACACCGGGGAGCTGTTTTTT. Encoded protein: CASRPEYDTGELFF.

The J gene is TRBJ2-7, the V gene TRBV7-2, with D perhaps matching TRBD1 or TRBD2 (5 bases each). V was shortened by 5 bases and J by 4 bases, with 15 bases between the two germline ends. The CDR3 consists of 14 residues. CDR1 is SGHTA and CDR2 is FQGNSA in the germline V gene. The DNA for the CDR3 is TGTGCCAGCAGCCCCGGGACGGAAGTTTACGAGCAGTACTTC. This encodes CASSPGTEVYEQYF.

V gene TRBV28 combines with J gene TRBJ2-2; D might be TRBD2 (5 bases). V was trimmed by 5 bases and J by 0 bases, leaving 10 bases between them. The CDR3 has 15 residues. CDR1 and CDR2 (germline): MDHEN, SYDVKM. The CDR3: CASSTLLANTGELFF. CDR3 coding DNA: TGTGCCAGCAGTACTTTACTAGCGAACACCGGGGAGCTGTTTTTT.

The V and J genes are TRBV7-8 and TRBJ1-6; 7 bases map to TRBD1. This CDR3 spans 15 amino acids. Losses at the gene ends were 3 bases for V and 7 bases for J; bases not matched to a gene: 6. Germline values: CDR1 SGHVS, CDR2 FQNEAQ. The CDR3 is CASSFLRDRNSPLHF. For the CDR3, the DNA is TGTGCCAGCAGCTTCCTCCGGGACAGAAATTCACCCCTCCACTTT.

J is TRBJ1-6 and V is TRBV6-5; D gene ambiguous. Germline V gene lookup returns CDR1 MNHEY and CDR2 SVGAGI. Trimming stripped 4 bases from V and 3 bases from J, with 13 bases between. This CDR3 has 16 amino acids. Here the CDR3 DNA reads TGTGCCAGCAGTTCCCCCCGAGTGAGCTATAATTCACCCCTCCACTTT. Translation gives CASSSPRVSYNSPLHF.

The gene calls are TRBV7-8 and TRBJ2-2, with 11 bases fitting TRBD2. Germline lookup yields CDR1 SGHVS and CDR2 FQNEAQ. This CDR3 is built from 16 residues. V trimming: 3 bases; J trimming: 1 base; junction bases outside the gene matches: 1. CDR3 nucleotide sequence: TGTGCCAGCAGCTTTACTAGCGGGGGGAACACCGGGGAGCTGTTTTTT. This translates into CASSFTSGGNTGELFF.

The chain joins TRBV15 to TRBJ1-5, with D uncertain. The CDR3 has 13 residues. V gave up 5 bases and J gave up 6 bases, with 11 bases separating them. CDR1 LNHNV and CDR2 YYDKDF come from the germline V gene (reference sequence). CDR3 in DNA: TGTGCCACCAGCGATGGTGTGGGTCAGCCCCAGCATTTT. Protein: CATSDGVGQPQHF.

The chain carries TRBV27 and TRBJ2-1; D might be TRBD2 (6 bases). The germline V and J ends were trimmed by 0 bases and 5 bases, with 14 bases remaining between them. The CDR3 sequence is 16 residues long. In germline, CDR1 is MNHEY, CDR2 SMNVEV (reference sequence). Written as DNA, the CDR3 is TGTGCCAGCAGTTTATCGGAGACTAGATCCGACAATGAGCAGTTCTTC. It encodes CASSLSETRSDNEQFF.

V and J are TRBV28 and TRBJ2-5; D call uncertain. V was pared by 5 bases and J by 3 bases, with 13 bases between. The germline CDR1 and CDR2 sequences are MDHEN and SYDVKM. The length of the CDR3 is 14 residues. CDR3 sequence reads: CASSSLGWEETQYF. The CDR3 DNA sequence: TGTGCCAGCAGTAGCCTAGGATGGGAAGAGACCCAGTACTTC. The variable domain in full, completed from reference TRBV28 and TRBJ2-5, reads DVKVTQSSRYLVKRTGEKVFLECVQDMDHENMFWYRQDPGLGLRLIYFSYDVKMKEKGDIPEGYSVSREKKERFSLILESASTNQTSMYLCASSSLGWEETQYFGPGTRLLVL.

The chain uses TRBV7-8 and TRBJ1-1, with a weak D call TRBD1 (6 bases). The germline V gene encodes CDR1 SGHVS and CDR2 FQNEAQ. This CDR3 region has 16 residues. V dropped 5 bases and J dropped 5 bases, with 21 bases sitting between them. The CDR3 DNA sequence: TGTGCCAGCAGCCAAAGTCCCGGGGGCGCAGGGACTGAAGCTTTCTTT. It translates to CASSQSPGGAGTEAFF.

The chain combines TRBV7-8 with TRBJ2-7; D possibly uses TRBD1 or TRBD2 (5 bases each). Looked up from germline, CDR1 is SGHVS and CDR2 is FQNEAQ. The CDR3 consists of 16 residues. V was trimmed by 2 bases and J by 6 bases, leaving 20 bases between them. The CDR3 DNA is TGTGCCAGCAGCTTAAGGGGTGTGAGTTCGGGGAGCGAGCAGTACTTC. Amino acids: CASSLRGVSSGSEQYF.

This clone occurred once. As DNA, the CDR3 is TGTGCCAGCAGCTTAGTTAGGCGGGTTGGGACGAACACTGAAGCTTTCTTT. It is translated as CASSLVRRVGTNTEAFF. The chain joins TRBV7-8 to TRBJ1-1, with D perhaps TRBD1 (5 bases). Germline values: CDR1 SGHVS, CDR2 FQNEAQ. The length of the CDR3 is 17 residues. Trimming left V 1 base short and J 1 base short, with 16 bases between.

This rearrangement joins TRBV28 to TRBJ1-1; D is perhaps TRBD1 (5 bases). The germline V gene has CDR1 MDHEN and CDR2 SYDVKM. The CDR3 is 14 residues long. V gave up 6 bases and J gave up 4 bases, with 15 bases separating them. For the CDR3, the DNA is TGTGCCAGCAGCGCGGGGGGTGAGGGCACTGAAGCTTTCTTT. Residues: CASSAGGEGTEAFF.

The CDR3 sequence is CASSFGQGVGYTF. The CDR3 DNA sequence: TGTGCCAGCAGCTTTGGGCAGGGGGTAGGCTACACCTTC. The chain is built from TRBV5-6 and TRBJ1-2; 7 bases agree with TRBD1. The ends lost 2 bases at V and 8 bases at J; junction bases unmatched: 6. CDR1 and CDR2 (germline): SGHDT, YYEEEE. The CDR3 length is 13 residues.